This T cell receptor beta chain was recorded in a study of T-cell memory formation after mild COVID-19. General study findings and limits: A balance of CD4 and CD8 characterized clones contracting day 15 to 85, whereas later expanders leaned CD4+.

Employing constant-segment primers, 5'RACE generated TCR alpha and TCR beta cDNA libraries bearing sample barcodes and UMIs. TCRdb reprocessed the 5' RACE reads via MiXCR and lists one record per CDR3 protein. The table includes 350,000 or so distinct CDR3 sequences, more than 20% detected once. There are a few counts of this clonotype. The antigen remains undetermined. Trimming stripped 6 bases from V and 1 base from J, with 19 bases between. The CDR3 loop spans 17 amino acids. Germline V gene data show CDR1 as MNHEY and CDR2 as SVGEGT. The V gene is TRBV6-2 or TRBV6-3, the J gene TRBJ1-5; possible D gene TRBD1, 5 bases. The sequence was collected from a man younger than 35 who had mild COVID-19 (a few samples of this study predate the infection). Cell type and time point are not known. Source material: PBMCs or a T cell subset sorted from them (not recorded which). The CDR3 loop is CASSSGPGELSNQPQHF. Here the CDR3 DNA reads TGTGCCAGCAGCTCCGGGCCGGGGGAGTTAAGCAATCAGCCCCAGCATTTT.